A single T cell receptor beta chain is shown here with its context. The assay was immunoSEQ multiplex PCR, and TCRdb's table has in-frame clones only and misses some. Altogether tens of thousands of clones are present, approximately 95% being singletons, with the ten largest covering around 0.48%. This sample is part of a study of T cell changes during pregnancy in multiple sclerosis. Germline V lookup: CDR1 SGHDN, CDR2 FVKESK. The CDR3 has 16 residues. After removal of 6 bases from V and 2 bases from J, the junction contained 10 bases not matched to a gene. The receptor comes from a female donor with multiple sclerosis, enrolled in a pregnancy study. This rearrangement joins TRBV14 to TRBJ2-1; 7 bases line up with TRBD2. The sequencing here drew on CD4+ T cells from peripheral blood mononuclear cells, taken in the first trimester of pregnancy. CDR3 in amino acids: CASSQRSGVTYNEQFF. In DNA form, the CDR3 reads TGTGCCAGCAGTCAGCGAAGCGGGGTAACCTACAATGAGCAGTTCTTC. Full variable domain (rest looked up from reference TRBV14 and TRBJ2-1): EAGVTQFPSHSVIEKGQTVTLRCDPISGHDNLYWYRRVMGKEIKFLLHFVKESKQDESGMPNNRFLAERTGGTYSTLKVQPAELEDSGVYFCASSQRSGVTYNEQFFGPGTRLTVL.